The present T cell receptor (beta chain) was sequenced within a study of OX40 agonist ivuxolimab in advanced cancers. Patients who had autoimmune disease history or got systemic immunosuppression were left out. The CDR3 has 12 residues. J lost 4 bases, V lost 9 bases, and 3 bases had no gene match. Germline CDR1 reads SNHLY; CDR2 reads FYNNEI. Sequencing used immunoSEQ multiplex PCR; TCRdb keeps in-frame clones, though not all of them. The sample has around 68,000 clones, under 95% seen once. The sample consisted of CD4+ or CD8+ T cells sorted from blood, taken in a trial of the OX40 agonist ivuxolimab. The genes are TRBV2 and TRBJ2-3, with TRBD1 matching over 8 bases. This receptor was obtained from an adult with an advanced solid tumor such as melanoma, head and neck, liver or kidney cancer. As DNA, the CDR3 is TGTGCCAGAGGGGGACAGGCAGATACGCAGTATTTT. It encodes CARGGQADTQYF.